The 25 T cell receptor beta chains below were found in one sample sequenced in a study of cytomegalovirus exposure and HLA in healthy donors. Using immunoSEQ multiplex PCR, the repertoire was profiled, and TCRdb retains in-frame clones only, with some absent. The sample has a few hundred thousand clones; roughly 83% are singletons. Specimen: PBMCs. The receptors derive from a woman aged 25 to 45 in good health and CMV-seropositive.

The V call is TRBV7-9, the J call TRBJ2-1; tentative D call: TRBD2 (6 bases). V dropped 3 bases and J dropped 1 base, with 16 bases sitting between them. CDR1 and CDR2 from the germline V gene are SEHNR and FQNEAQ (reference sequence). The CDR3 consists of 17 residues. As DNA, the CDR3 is TGTGCCAGCAGCTTCCGGTCGGGAGAACGGTCCTACAATGAGCAGTTCTTC. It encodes CASSFRSGERSYNEQFF.

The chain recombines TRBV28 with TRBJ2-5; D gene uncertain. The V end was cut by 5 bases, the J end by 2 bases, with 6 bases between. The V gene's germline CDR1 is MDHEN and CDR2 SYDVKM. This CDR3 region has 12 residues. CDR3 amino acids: CASSRQQETQYF. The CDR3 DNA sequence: TGTGCCAGCAGTCGGCAGCAAGAGACCCAGTACTTC.

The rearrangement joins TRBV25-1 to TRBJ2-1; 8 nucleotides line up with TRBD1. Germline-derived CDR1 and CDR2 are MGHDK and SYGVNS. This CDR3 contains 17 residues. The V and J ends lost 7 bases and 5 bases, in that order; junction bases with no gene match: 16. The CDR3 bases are TGTGCCAGCACTTACTGGGCCCCAGGGGGCGTCGACAATGAGCAGTTCTTC. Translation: CASTYWAPGGVDNEQFF. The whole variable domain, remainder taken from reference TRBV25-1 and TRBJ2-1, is EADIYQTPRYLVIGTGKKITLECSQTMGHDKMYWYQQDPGMELHLIHYSYGVNSTEKGDLSSESTVSRIRTEHFPLTLESARPSHTSQYLCASTYWAPGGVDNEQFFGPGTRLTVL.

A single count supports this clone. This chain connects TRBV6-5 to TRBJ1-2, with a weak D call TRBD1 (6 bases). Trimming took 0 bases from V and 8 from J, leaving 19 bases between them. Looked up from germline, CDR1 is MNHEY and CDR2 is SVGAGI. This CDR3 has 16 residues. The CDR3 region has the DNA TGTGCCAGCAGTTACTCGTACGCGTTTGGTGGGACAGGCTACACCTTC. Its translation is CASSYSYAFGGTGYTF.

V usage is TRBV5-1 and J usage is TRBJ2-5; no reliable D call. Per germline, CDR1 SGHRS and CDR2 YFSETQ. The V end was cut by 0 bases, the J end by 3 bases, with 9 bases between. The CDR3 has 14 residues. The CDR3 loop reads CASSLVVGEETQYF. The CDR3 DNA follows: TGCGCCAGCAGCTTGGTGGTTGGGGAAGAGACCCAGTACTTC.

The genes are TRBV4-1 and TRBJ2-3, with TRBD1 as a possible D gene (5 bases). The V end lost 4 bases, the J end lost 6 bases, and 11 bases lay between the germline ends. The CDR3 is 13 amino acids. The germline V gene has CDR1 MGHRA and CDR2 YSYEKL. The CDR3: CASSPQGADTQYF. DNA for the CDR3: TGCGCCAGCAGCCCACAAGGGGCCGATACGCAGTATTTT.

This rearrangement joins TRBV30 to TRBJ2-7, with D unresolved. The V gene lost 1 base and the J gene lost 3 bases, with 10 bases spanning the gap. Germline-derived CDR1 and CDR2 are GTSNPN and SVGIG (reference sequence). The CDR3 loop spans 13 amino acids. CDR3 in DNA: TGTGCCTGGAGTGGGCAGCCCAGCTACGAGCAGTACTTC. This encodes CAWSGQPSYEQYF.

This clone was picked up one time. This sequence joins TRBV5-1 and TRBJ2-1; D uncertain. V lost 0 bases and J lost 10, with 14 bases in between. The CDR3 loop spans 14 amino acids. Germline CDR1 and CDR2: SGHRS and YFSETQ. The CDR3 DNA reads TGCGCCAGCAGCTTGGGGTCTGCCTCGCGCGAGCAGTTCTTC. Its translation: CASSLGSASREQFF.

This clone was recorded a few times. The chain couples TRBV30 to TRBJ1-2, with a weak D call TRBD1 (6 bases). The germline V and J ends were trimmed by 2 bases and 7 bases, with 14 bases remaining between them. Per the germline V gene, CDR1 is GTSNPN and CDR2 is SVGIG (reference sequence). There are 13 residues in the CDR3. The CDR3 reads CAWSPTGIAGYTF. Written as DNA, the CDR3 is TGTGCCTGGAGTCCCACAGGGATAGCTGGCTACACCTTC.

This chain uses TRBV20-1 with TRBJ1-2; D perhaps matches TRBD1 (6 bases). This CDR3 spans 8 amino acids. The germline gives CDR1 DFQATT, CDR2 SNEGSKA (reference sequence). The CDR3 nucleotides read TGCGCAACAGGGGGCTACACCTTC. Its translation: CATGGYTF.

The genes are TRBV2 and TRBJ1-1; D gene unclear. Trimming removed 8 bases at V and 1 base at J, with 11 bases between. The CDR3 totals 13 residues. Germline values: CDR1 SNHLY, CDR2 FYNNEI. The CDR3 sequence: CASGLDWNTEAFF. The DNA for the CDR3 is TGTGCCAGCGGATTGGACTGGAACACTGAAGCTTTCTTT.

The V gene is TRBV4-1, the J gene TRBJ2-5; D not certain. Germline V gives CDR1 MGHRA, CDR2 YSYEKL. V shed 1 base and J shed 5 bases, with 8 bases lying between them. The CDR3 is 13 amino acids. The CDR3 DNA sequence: TGCGCCAGCAGCCAAGTCGTGGTCGAGACCCAGTACTTC. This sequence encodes CASSQVVVETQYF.

For the CDR3, the DNA is TGCGCCAGCACGCACCCAGGGATCTACACTGAAGCTTTCTTT. Protein: CASTHPGIYTEAFF. This chain links TRBV10-2 with TRBJ1-1; a weak D match, TRBD1 (5 bases). Germline values: CDR1 WSHSY, CDR2 SAAADI. The CDR3 contains 14 residues. The germline V and J ends were trimmed by 7 bases and 3 bases, with 15 bases remaining between them.

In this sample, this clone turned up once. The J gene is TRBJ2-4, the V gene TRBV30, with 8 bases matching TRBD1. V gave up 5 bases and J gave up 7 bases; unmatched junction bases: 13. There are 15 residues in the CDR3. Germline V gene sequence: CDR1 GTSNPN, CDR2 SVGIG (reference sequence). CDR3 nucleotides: TGTGCCTGGGCGGAAATAGACAGGGGCCTCAACATTCAGTACTTC. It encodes CAWAEIDRGLNIQYF.

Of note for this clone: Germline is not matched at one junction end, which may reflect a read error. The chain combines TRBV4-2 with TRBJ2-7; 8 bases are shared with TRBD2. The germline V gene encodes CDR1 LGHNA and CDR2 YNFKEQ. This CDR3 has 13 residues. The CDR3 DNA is TGTGCCAGCAGCCAAAGCAGAGCGGGAGAAACGAACTTC. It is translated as CASSQSRAGETNF.

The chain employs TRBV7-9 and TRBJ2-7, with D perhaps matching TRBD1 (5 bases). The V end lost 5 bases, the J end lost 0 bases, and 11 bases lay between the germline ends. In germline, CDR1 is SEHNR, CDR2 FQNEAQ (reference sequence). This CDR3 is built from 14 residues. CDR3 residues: CASSRTGSSYEQYF. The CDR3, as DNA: TGTGCCAGCAGCCGAACAGGTAGCTCCTACGAGCAGTACTTC.

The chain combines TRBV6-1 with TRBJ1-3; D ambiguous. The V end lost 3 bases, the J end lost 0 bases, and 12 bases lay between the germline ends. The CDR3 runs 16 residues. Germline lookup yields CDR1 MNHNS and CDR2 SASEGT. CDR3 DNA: TGTGCCAGCAGTGATACCGACGGATTCTCTGGAAACACCATATATTTT. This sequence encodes CASSDTDGFSGNTIYF.

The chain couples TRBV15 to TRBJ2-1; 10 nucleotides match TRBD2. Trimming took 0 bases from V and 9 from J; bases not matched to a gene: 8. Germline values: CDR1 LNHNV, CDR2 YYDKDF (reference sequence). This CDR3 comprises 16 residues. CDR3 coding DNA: TGTGCCACCAGCAGAGATTTCCTAGCGGGAGCCGGTGAGCAGTTCTTC. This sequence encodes CATSRDFLAGAGEQFF.

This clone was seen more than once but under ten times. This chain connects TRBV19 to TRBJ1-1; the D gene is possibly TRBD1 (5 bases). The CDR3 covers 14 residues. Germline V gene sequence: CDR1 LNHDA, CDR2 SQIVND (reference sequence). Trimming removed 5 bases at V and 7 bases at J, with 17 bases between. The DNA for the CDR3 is TGTGCCAGTAGTCCTTCGGCGGGACCCAGTGAAGCTTTCTTT. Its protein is CASSPSAGPSEAFF.

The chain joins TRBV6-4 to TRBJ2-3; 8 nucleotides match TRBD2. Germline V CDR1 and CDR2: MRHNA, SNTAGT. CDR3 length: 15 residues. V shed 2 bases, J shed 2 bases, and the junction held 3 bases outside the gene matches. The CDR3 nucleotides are TGTGCCAGCAGTGACCGGGGGGGAGACACAGATACGCAGTATTTT. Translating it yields CASSDRGGDTDTQYF.

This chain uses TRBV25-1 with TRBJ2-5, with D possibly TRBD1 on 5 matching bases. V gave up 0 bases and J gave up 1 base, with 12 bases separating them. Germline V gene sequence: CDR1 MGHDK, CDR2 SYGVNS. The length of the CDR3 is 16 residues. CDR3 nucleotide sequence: TGTGCCAGCAGTGAATATGTGTGGGGCGGCCAAGAGACCCAGTACTTC. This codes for CASSEYVWGGQETQYF. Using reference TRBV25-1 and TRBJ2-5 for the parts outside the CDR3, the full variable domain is EADIYQTPRYLVIGTGKKITLECSQTMGHDKMYWYQQDPGMELHLIHYSYGVNSTEKGDLSSESTVSRIRTEHFPLTLESARPSHTSQYLCASSEYVWGGQETQYFGPGTRLLVL.

CDR3 coding DNA: TGTGCCAGCTCACAAAAGGCGGGCAGGGCTGGGGGACGCACTGAAGCTTTCTTT. Translation gives CASSQKAGRAGGRTEAFF. The chain joins TRBV18 to TRBJ1-1, with a tentative D call TRBD1 (5 bases). Trimming pared 4 bases from V and 4 bases from J, leaving 25 bases between. This CDR3 spans 18 amino acids. Germline V CDR1 and CDR2: KGHSH, LQKENI.

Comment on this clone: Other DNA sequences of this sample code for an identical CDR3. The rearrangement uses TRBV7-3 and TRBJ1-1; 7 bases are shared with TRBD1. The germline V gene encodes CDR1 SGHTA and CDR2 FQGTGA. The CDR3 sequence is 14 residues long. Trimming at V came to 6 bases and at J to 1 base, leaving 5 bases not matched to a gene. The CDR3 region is CASSSQGGNTEAFF. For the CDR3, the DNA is TGTGCCAGCAGTTCCCAGGGGGGGAACACTGAAGCTTTCTTT.

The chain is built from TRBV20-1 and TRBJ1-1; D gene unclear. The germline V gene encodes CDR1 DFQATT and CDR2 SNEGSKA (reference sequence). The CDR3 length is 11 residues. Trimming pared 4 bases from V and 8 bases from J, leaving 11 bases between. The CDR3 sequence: CSANSPPEAFF. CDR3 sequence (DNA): TGCAGTGCTAATAGTCCGCCCGAAGCTTTCTTT.

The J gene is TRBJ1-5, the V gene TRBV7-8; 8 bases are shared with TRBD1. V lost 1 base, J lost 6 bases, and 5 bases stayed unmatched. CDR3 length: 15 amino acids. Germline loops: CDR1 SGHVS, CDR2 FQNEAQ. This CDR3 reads CASSLVGTGSQPQHF. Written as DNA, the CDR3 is TGTGCCAGCAGCTTAGTGGGGACAGGTTCTCAGCCCCAGCATTTT.